A selection of T cell receptor beta chains follows, all from one sample in a study of blood T cells in healthy people across ages. TCRdb re-called the 5' RACE reads through MiXCR, storing one row per CDR3 protein. The table shows 1.5 million to 2 million distinct CDR3 sequences, with around half occurring only once. Sequencing was carried out using blood. These TCRs come from a woman in her forties in good health. The CDR3 runs from the conserved cysteine through the conserved F or W. A D gene is named only where the DNA matches it firmly. The size entry is marked missing in some rows and otherwise reads once, few, many or a size class.

size: -; V: TRBV6-1; J: TRBJ2-2; D: TRBD2; CDR3: CASRLAGSGGAWTGELFF; DNA: TGTGCCAGCAGGTTGGCTGGTAGCGGGGGGGCTTGGACCGGGGAGCTGTTTTTT
size: few; V: TRBV4-2; J: TRBJ2-1; D: TRBD2; CDR3: CASSRDRASGGIGNEQFF; DNA: TGTGCCAGCAGCCGCGATCGGGCTAGCGGGGGGATTGGCAATGAGCAGTTCTTC
size: few; V: TRBV29-1; J: TRBJ2-1; D: -; CDR3: CSVNPRAAGTSYNEQFF; DNA: TGCAGCGTTAACCCCAGAGCCGCGGGGACCTCCTACAATGAGCAGTTCTTC
size: few; V: TRBV27; J: TRBJ2-5; D: -; CDR3: CASSSHQGGEQYF; DNA: TGTGCCAGCAGTTCCCACCAGGGCGGTGAGCAGTACTTC
size: -; V: TRBV10-3; J: TRBJ2-3; D: -; CDR3: CAISEAFTDTQYF; DNA: TGTGCCATCAGTGAGGCCTTCACAGATACGCAGTATTTT
size: few; V: TRBV15; J: TRBJ1-2; D: TRBD1; CDR3: CATSKRDREYGYTF; DNA: TGTGCCACCAGCAAACGGGACAGAGAGTATGGCTACACCTTC
size: -; V: TRBV20-1; J: TRBJ2-3; D: -; CDR3: CSVPEPPSTDTQYF; DNA: TGCAGTGTCCCCGAACCCCCTAGCACAGATACGCAGTATTTT
size: -; V: TRBV20-1; J: TRBJ2-7; D: TRBD1; CDR3: CSARDSMGTGWVNEQYF; DNA: TGCAGTGCTAGAGATTCGATGGGGACAGGGTGGGTAAACGAGCAGTACTTC
size: -; V: TRBV20-1; J: TRBJ2-3; D: TRBD2; CDR3: CSAGLAGEDTQYF; DNA: TGCAGTGCCGGACTAGCGGGAGAAGATACGCAGTATTTT
size: -; V: TRBV7-2; J: TRBJ2-3; D: TRBD1; CDR3: CASSNDRVSPADTQYF; DNA: TGTGCCAGCAGCAATGACAGGGTTTCCCCCGCGGATACGCAGTATTTT
size: few; V: TRBV11-2; J: TRBJ2-7; D: -; CDR3: CASSPAEGSVGEQYF; DNA: TGTGCCAGCAGCCCAGCGGAGGGTAGTGTGGGCGAGCAGTACTTC
size: once; V: TRBV6-5; J: TRBJ1-4; D: -; CDR3: CASSYRGGWSEKLFF; DNA: TGTGCCAGCAGTTACAGGGGTGGATGGAGTGAAAAACTGTTTTTT
size: -; V: TRBV6-2/TRBV6-3; J: TRBJ1-5; D: -; CDR3: CASSYSITGNQPQHF; DNA: TGTGCCAGCAGTTACTCGATAACGGGAAATCAGCCCCAGCATTTT
size: few; V: TRBV7-2; J: TRBJ2-1; D: TRBD1; CDR3: CASSLEGQGWNEQFF; DNA: TGTGCCAGCAGCTTAGAGGGACAGGGGTGGAATGAGCAGTTCTTC
size: -; V: TRBV4-1; J: TRBJ1-4; D: -; CDR3: CASSQDEEKLFF; DNA: TGCGCCAGCAGCCAAGATGAAGAAAAACTGTTTTTT
size: few; V: TRBV3-1; J: TRBJ2-1; D: -; CDR3: CASSQEGGLRNEQFF; DNA: TGTGCCAGCAGCCAAGAGGGGGGCCTGAGGAATGAGCAGTTCTTC
size: -; V: TRBV6-1; J: TRBJ2-5; D: -; CDR3: CASRDPLRETQYF; DNA: TGTGCCAGCAGGGACCCCCTTCGGGAGACCCAGTACTTC
size: -; V: TRBV10-3; J: TRBJ2-3; D: -; CDR3: CAISADTTDTQYF; DNA: TGTGCCATCAGCGCGGACACCACAGATACGCAGTATTTT
size: few; V: TRBV7-9; J: TRBJ2-7; D: TRBD1; CDR3: CASGDREGHEQYF; DNA: TGTGCCAGCGGGGACAGGGAAGGCCACGAGCAGTACTTC
size: once; V: TRBV7-9; J: TRBJ2-5; D: TRBD2; CDR3: CASSLVGLAGGPAGETQYF; DNA: TGTGCCAGCAGCTTAGTAGGACTAGCGGGGGGCCCGGCAGGAGAGACCCAGTACTTC
size: -; V: TRBV9; J: TRBJ2-3; D: -; CDR3: CASSVAGGLRDTQYF; DNA: TGTGCCAGCAGCGTAGCGGGGGGCCTTCGGGATACGCAGTATTTT
size: -; V: TRBV7-9; J: TRBJ1-4; D: -; CDR3: CASSLAAGAHTNEKLFF; DNA: TGTGCCAGCAGCTTAGCGGCGGGGGCCCATACTAATGAAAAACTGTTTTTT
size: -; V: TRBV4-2; J: TRBJ2-7; D: -; CDR3: CASSQDESKAYEQYF; DNA: TGTGCCAGCAGCCAAGATGAGTCCAAAGCCTACGAGCAGTACTTC
size: few; V: TRBV20-1; J: TRBJ1-6; D: TRBD1; CDR3: CSARHSQGARTNSPLHF; DNA: TGCAGTGCTAGGCATTCACAGGGGGCCCGCACTAACTCACCCCTCCACTTT
size: few; V: TRBV4-2; J: TRBJ2-5; D: -; CDR3: CASSQKLTGYRQETQYF; DNA: TGTGCCAGCAGCCAGAAACTAACAGGGTATCGGCAAGAGACCCAGTACTTC
size: -; V: TRBV20-1; J: TRBJ2-7; D: TRBD1; CDR3: CSATGQGAYSEQYF; DNA: TGCAGTGCAACCGGACAGGGGGCTTATAGCGAGCAGTACTTC
size: many; V: TRBV4-2; J: TRBJ1-2; D: TRBD1; CDR3: CASSKDRGYGYTF; DNA: TGTGCCAGCAGTAAGGACAGGGGCTATGGCTACACCTTC
size: -; V: TRBV10-3; J: TRBJ2-7; D: -; CDR3: CAIRGTDYEQYF; DNA: TGTGCCATCAGAGGGACTGATTACGAGCAGTACTTC
size: few; V: TRBV7-8; J: TRBJ2-5; D: TRBD2; CDR3: CASSLALASGSETQYF; DNA: TGTGCCAGCAGCTTAGCGTTGGCTAGCGGGTCGGAGACCCAGTACTTC
size: once; V: TRBV11-2; J: TRBJ2-7; D: TRBD1; CDR3: CASSLGRTGVPEQYF; DNA: TGTGCCAGCAGCTTAGGGAGGACAGGGGTCCCCGAGCAGTACTTC
size: many; V: TRBV12-3/TRBV12-4; J: TRBJ2-7; D: TRBD1; CDR3: CASGTGWEQYF; DNA: TGTGCCAGTGGGACAGGGTGGGAGCAGTACTTC
size: few; V: TRBV5-5; J: TRBJ2-3; D: -; CDR3: CASSLPRVGTDTQYF; DNA: TGTGCCAGCAGCTTGCCCCGTGTAGGCACAGATACGCAGTATTTT
size: -; V: TRBV2; J: TRBJ2-7; D: -; CDR3: CASSGDSPGFQYF; DNA: TGTGCCAGCAGTGGCGACAGCCCAGGATTTCAGTACTTC
size: -; V: TRBV6-2/TRBV6-3; J: TRBJ2-5; D: TRBD1; CDR3: CASSPVSPGQFFSGQETQYF; DNA: TGTGCCAGCAGTCCCGTGTCGCCGGGACAGTTTTTTTCGGGGCAAGAGACCCAGTACTTC
size: -; V: TRBV2; J: TRBJ1-2; D: -; CDR3: CASSGESYGYTF; DNA: TGTGCCAGTAGCGGGGAAAGCTATGGCTACACCTTC
size: few; V: TRBV28; J: TRBJ2-5; D: -; CDR3: CASSSFTGNQETQYF; DNA: TGTGCCAGCAGTTCATTTACAGGGAACCAAGAGACCCAGTACTTC
size: -; V: TRBV7-2; J: TRBJ1-2; D: -; CDR3: CASSLAVGDNYGYTF; DNA: TGTGCCAGCAGCTTAGCCGTAGGGGACAACTATGGCTACACCTTC
size: few; V: TRBV6-5; J: TRBJ2-6; D: -; CDR3: CASQMRDSGANVLTF; DNA: TGTGCCAGCCAGATGAGGGACTCTGGGGCCAACGTCCTGACTTTC
size: -; V: TRBV28; J: TRBJ2-3; D: -; CDR3: CASSLSMDTQYF; DNA: TGTGCCAGCAGTTTGTCGATGGATACGCAGTATTTT
size: few; V: TRBV28; J: TRBJ1-2; D: -; CDR3: CASSSLPATSYGYTF; DNA: TGTGCCAGCAGTTCCCTACCGGCAACTTCCTATGGCTACACCTTC
size: -; V: TRBV9; J: TRBJ1-2; D: -; CDR3: CATGRAGYGYTF; DNA: TGTGCCACTGGGCGGGCCGGCTATGGCTACACCTTC
size: -; V: TRBV28; J: TRBJ1-6; D: TRBD1; CDR3: CASRATGMGSPLHF; DNA: TGTGCCAGCAGGGCGACAGGGATGGGTTCACCCCTCCACTTT
size: few; V: TRBV9; J: TRBJ2-5; D: TRBD1; CDR3: CASSVEQGPAETQYF; DNA: TGTGCCAGCAGCGTAGAACAGGGGCCGGCAGAGACCCAGTACTTC
size: -; V: TRBV7-2; J: TRBJ1-3; D: TRBD1; CDR3: CASSLQGQGAGNTIYF; DNA: TGTGCCAGCAGCCTGCAGGGACAGGGGGCAGGAAACACCATATATTTT
size: -; V: TRBV6-5; J: TRBJ2-1; D: TRBD1; CDR3: CASRIDRGNEQFF; DNA: TGTGCCAGCAGGATAGACAGGGGTAATGAGCAGTTCTTC
size: -; V: TRBV3-1; J: TRBJ1-6; D: -; CDR3: CASSLTDNSPLHF; DNA: TGTGCCAGCAGCCTAACAGATAATTCACCCCTCCACTTT
size: -; V: TRBV11-2; J: TRBJ1-4; D: -; CDR3: CASSLLRGHANEKLFF; DNA: TGTGCCAGCAGCCTACTACGGGGTCACGCTAATGAAAAACTGTTTTTT
size: -; V: TRBV12-3/TRBV12-4; J: TRBJ2-4; D: -; CDR3: CASSPGWDSAKNIQYF; DNA: TGTGCCAGCAGTCCGGGATGGGATTCGGCCAAAAACATTCAGTACTTC
size: -; V: TRBV6-2/TRBV6-3; J: TRBJ2-1; D: -; CDR3: CASSFGGGAEQFF; DNA: TGTGCCAGCAGTTTTGGGGGGGGGGCCGAGCAGTTCTTC
size: -; V: TRBV3-1; J: TRBJ2-6; D: TRBD1; CDR3: CASSPQLPRTGVGANVLTF; DNA: TGTGCCAGCAGCCCGCAACTGCCCCGAACAGGGGTCGGGGCCAACGTCCTGACTTTC
size: -; V: TRBV20-1; J: TRBJ2-5; D: TRBD1; CDR3: CSARDLGTGSQETQYF; DNA: TGCAGTGCTAGAGATCTAGGGACAGGATCACAAGAGACCCAGTACTTC
size: once; V: TRBV7-9; J: TRBJ2-7; D: -; CDR3: CASSLDDSPYEQYF; DNA: TGTGCCAGCAGCTTAGACGACAGCCCCTACGAGCAGTACTTC
size: -; V: TRBV7-2; J: TRBJ1-2; D: TRBD1; CDR3: CASSPDRGQRGYTF; DNA: TGTGCCAGCTCCCCGGACAGGGGACAGAGGGGCTACACCTTC